This is a list of T cell receptor beta chains from one sample in a study of CD8+ T cells in alopecia areata. Repertoires were generated with immunoSEQ multiplex PCR, while TCRdb's copy carries only in-frame clones and drops some. The data hold approximately 200,000 clones, with 50% to 60% observed a single time. Specimen: CD4+ T cells sorted from blood, collected at week 4, from a patient treated with tofacitinib. The receptors originated from a human donor with alopecia areata. CDR3s include the opening cysteine and the closing phenylalanine or tryptophan. The D gene is left open where the match is weak. Clone size is not always given. Where it is, it says once, few, many or a class for expanded clones.

v_call	clone_size	d_call	j_call	cdr3_aa	cdr3_nt
TRBV7-8	.	TRBD1	TRBJ2-3	CASSRLGTGWDTQYF	TGTGCCAGCAGCCGTCTGGGGACAGGATGGGATACGCAGTATTTT
TRBV21-1	.	.	TRBJ2-5	CASSSGETQYF	TGTGCCAGCAGCTCGGGCGAGACCCAGTACTTC
TRBV29-1	few	.	TRBJ2-5	CSVEGPIQETQYF	TGCAGCGTTGAAGGCCCGATCCAAGAGACCCAGTACTTC
TRBV18	.	.	TRBJ1-2	CASSPQGKDGYTF	TGTGCCAGCTCACCACAGGGGAAGGATGGCTACACCTTC
TRBV5-1	once	TRBD1	TRBJ2-7	CASSGDSLSYEQYF	TGCGCCAGCAGCGGGGACAGCCTCTCCTACGAGCAGTACTTC
TRBV2	few	TRBD1	TRBJ1-1	CASSDRENTEAFF	TGTGCCAGCTCTGACAGGGAGAACACTGAAGCTTTCTTT
TRBV29-1	.	.	TRBJ2-3	CSVESSTDTQYF	TGCAGCGTTGAGAGTTCCACAGATACGCAGTATTTT
TRBV29-1	.	.	TRBJ1-2	CSVELWVNGYTF	TGCAGCGTTGAACTATGGGTTAATGGCTACACCTTC
TRBV4-2	.	.	TRBJ2-7	CASSHDRDPDYEQYF	TGTGCCAGCAGCCACGACCGGGACCCTGACTACGAGCAGTACTTC
TRBV15	.	.	TRBJ2-1	CATSRGGSRPYNEQFF	TGTGCCACCAGCCGGGGTGGGAGCCGTCCCTACAATGAGCAGTTCTTC
TRBV30	.	TRBD1	TRBJ1-5	CAGTDSNQPQHF	TGTGCCGGGACAGATTCCAATCAGCCCCAGCATTTT
TRBV14	.	.	TRBJ1-2	CASSQARSSGGYTF	TGTGCCAGCAGCCAAGCCCGGAGTTCGGGCGGCTACACCTTC
TRBV7-3	once	.	TRBJ1-1	CASSHGRNTEAFF	TGTGCCAGCAGCCACGGACGGAACACTGAAGCTTTCTTT
TRBV5-1	.	TRBD1	TRBJ2-7	CASSLDGTGYEQYF	TGCGCCAGCAGCTTGGATGGGACAGGATACGAGCAGTACTTC
TRBV30	.	TRBD1	TRBJ1-2	CAWRGDSGGYTF	TGTGCCTGGAGAGGGGACAGTGGTGGCTACACCTTC
TRBV30	.	.	TRBJ1-2	CAWEEGGARGGYTF	TGTGCCTGGGAGGAGGGTGGGGCACGGGGAGGCTACACCTTC
TRBV7-2	.	TRBD2	TRBJ2-7	CASSSTSGGPYEQYF	TGTGCCAGCAGCTCGACTAGCGGGGGGCCCTACGAGCAGTACTTC
TRBV2	.	.	TRBJ2-5	CASSQRGQETQYF	TGTGCCAGCAGCCAGAGGGGGCAAGAGACCCAGTACTTC
TRBV5-6	.	TRBD1	TRBJ1-1	CASSWTGGVVAFF	TGTGCCAGCAGCTGGACAGGGGGCGTAGTGGCTTTCTTT